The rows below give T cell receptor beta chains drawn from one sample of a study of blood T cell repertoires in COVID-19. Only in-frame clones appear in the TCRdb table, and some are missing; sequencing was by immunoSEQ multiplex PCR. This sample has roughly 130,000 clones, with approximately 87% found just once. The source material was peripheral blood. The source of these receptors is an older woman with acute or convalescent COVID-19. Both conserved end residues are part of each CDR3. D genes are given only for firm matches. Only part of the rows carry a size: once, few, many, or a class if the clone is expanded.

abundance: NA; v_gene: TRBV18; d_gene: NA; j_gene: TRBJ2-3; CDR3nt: TGTGCCAGCTCACCACCGTCGGTAGATACGCAGTATTTT; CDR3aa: CASSPPSVDTQYF
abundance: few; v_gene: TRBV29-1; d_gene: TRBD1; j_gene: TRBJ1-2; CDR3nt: TGCAGCGTTCGCACCGGGACAGGGCGCTATGGCTACACCTTC; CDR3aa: CSVRTGTGRYGYTF
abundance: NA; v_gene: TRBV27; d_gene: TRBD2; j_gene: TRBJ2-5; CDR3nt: TGTGCCAGCAGTCCCAGACTAGCGGGAGGGGGAGAGACCCAGTACTTC; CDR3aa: CASSPRLAGGGETQYF
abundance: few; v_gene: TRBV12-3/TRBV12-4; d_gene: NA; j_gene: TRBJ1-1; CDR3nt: TGTGCCAGCAGTATCTACAGGGAGGAAGCTTTCTTT; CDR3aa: CASSIYREEAFF
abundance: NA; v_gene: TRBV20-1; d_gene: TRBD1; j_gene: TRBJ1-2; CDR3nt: TGCAGTGCTAGAGGACAGGGAGGCTACACCTTC; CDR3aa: CSARGQGGYTF
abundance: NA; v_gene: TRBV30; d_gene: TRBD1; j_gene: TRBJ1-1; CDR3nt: TGTGCCTGGAGTGTATTAGGGGGCGAAGCTTTCTTT; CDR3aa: CAWSVLGGEAFF
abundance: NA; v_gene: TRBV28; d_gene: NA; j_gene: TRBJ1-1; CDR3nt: TGTGCCAGCAGATCTACAGGGCGGACTGAAGCTTTCTTT; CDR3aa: CASRSTGRTEAFF
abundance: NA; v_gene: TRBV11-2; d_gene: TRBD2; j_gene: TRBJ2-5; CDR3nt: TGTGCCAGCAGCCTAGCGGGAGGGCTCCAAGAGACCCAGTACTTC; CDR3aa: CASSLAGGLQETQYF
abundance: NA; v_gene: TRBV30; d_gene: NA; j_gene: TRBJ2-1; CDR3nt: TGTGCCTGGAGTACGGGATTGTCGCGAAATGAGCAGTTCTTC; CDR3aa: CAWSTGLSRNEQFF
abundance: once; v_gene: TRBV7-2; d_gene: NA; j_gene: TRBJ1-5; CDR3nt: TGTGCCAGCAGCTTAGATGGGGGAGGACAGCCCCAGCATTTT; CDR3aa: CASSLDGGGQPQHF
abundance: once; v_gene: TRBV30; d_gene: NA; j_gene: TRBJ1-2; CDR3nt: TGTGCCTGGAGTGTACCGGGGGGCTGGAGAGGCTACACCTTC; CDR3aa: CAWSVPGGWRGYTF
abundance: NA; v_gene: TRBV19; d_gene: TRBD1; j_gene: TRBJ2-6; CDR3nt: TGTGCCAGTAGTCCTCCGGACAGGGTTAGCTCTGGGGCCAACGTCCTGACTTTC; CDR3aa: CASSPPDRVSSGANVLTF
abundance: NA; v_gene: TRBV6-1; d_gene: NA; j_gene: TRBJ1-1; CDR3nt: TGTGCCAGCAGTGAATGGGGCGACCACACTGAAGCTTTCTTT; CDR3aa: CASSEWGDHTEAFF
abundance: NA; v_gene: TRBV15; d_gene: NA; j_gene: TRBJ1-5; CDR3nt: TGTGCCACCAGCAGGGACACCAATCAGCCCCAGCATTTT; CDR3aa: CATSRDTNQPQHF
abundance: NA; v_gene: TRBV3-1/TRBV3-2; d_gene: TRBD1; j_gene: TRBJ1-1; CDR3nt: TGTGCCAGCAGCCAAGATTATCGGACAGGGGGGGCAGGCACTGAAGCTTTCTTT; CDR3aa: CASSQDYRTGGAGTEAFF
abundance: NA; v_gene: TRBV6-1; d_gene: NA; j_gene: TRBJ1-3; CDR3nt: TGTGCCACCGTCCGAGCAGGAAACACCATATATTTT; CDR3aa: CATVRAGNTIYF
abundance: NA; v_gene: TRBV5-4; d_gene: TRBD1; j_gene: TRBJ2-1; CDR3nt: TGTGCCAGCAGCAACACAGGGGTCAATGAGCAGTTCTTC; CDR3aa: CASSNTGVNEQFF
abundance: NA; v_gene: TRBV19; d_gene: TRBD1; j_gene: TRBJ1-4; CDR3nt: TGTGCCAGTACAGACAGGGGCCGGAATGAAAAACTGTTTTTT; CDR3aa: CASTDRGRNEKLFF
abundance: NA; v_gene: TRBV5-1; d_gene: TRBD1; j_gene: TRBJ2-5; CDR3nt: TGCGCCAGCAGCACAGGGGACAGGGGAAAGACCCAGTACTTC; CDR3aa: CASSTGDRGKTQYF
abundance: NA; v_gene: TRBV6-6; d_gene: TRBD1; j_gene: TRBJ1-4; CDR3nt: TGTGCCAGCAGCTGGCCGGGACAGTCTAATGAAAAACTGTTTTTT; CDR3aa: CASSWPGQSNEKLFF
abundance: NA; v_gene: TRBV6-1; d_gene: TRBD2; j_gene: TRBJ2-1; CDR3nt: TGTGCCAGCAGTGAAGAACTAGCGGGAGGGTTCTACAATGAGCAGTTCTTC; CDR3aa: CASSEELAGGFYNEQFF
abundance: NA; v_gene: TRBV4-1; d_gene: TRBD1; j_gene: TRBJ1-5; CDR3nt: TGCGCCAGCAGCCAAATACTACAGGGGCCTAATCAGCCCCAGCATTTT; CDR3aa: CASSQILQGPNQPQHF
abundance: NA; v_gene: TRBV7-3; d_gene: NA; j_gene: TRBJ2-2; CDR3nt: TGTGCCAGCAGCCCAGGGGTGACTTTCACCGGGGAGCTGTTTTTT; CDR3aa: CASSPGVTFTGELFF
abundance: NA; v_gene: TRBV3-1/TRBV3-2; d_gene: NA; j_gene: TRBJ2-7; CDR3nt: TGTGCCAGCGGGGAGCAGGAGCAGTACTTC; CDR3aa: CASGEQEQYF
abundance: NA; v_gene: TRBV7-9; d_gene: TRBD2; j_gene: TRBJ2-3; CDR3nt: TGTGCCAGCAGCTTCGGGACTAGCGTAACAGATACGCAGTATTTT; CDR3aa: CASSFGTSVTDTQYF
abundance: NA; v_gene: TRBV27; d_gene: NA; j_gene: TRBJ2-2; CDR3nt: TGTGCCAGCACGGCTAGCGACACCGGGGAGCTGTTTTTT; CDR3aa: CASTASDTGELFF
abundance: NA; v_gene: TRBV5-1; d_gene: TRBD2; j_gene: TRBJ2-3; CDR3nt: TGCGCCAGCAGTACTAGCGGACCCACAGATACGCAGTATTTT; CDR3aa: CASSTSGPTDTQYF
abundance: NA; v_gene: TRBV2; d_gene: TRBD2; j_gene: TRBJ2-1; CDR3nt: TGTGCCAGCGCATGGACTAGCACCAATGAGCAGTTCTTC; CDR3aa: CASAWTSTNEQFF
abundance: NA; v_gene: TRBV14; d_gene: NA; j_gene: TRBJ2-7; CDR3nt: TGTGCCAGCAGCAAAGACAGGTTCCACGAGCAGTACTTC; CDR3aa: CASSKDRFHEQYF
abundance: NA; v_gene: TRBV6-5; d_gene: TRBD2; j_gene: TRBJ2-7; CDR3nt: TGTGCCAGCAGACTAGCGGGAGGCCGCGAGCAGTACTTC; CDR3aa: CASRLAGGREQYF
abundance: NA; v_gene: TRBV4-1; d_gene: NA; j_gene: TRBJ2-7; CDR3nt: TGCGCCAGCAGCCAAGAGGAGGGGAGGTACGAGCAGTACTTC; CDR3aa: CASSQEEGRYEQYF
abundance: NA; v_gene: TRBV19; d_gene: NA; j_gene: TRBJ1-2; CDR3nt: TGTGCCAGTAGTATAACGTGGGCAGGGAGGCATGGCTACACCTTC; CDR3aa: CASSITWAGRHGYTF
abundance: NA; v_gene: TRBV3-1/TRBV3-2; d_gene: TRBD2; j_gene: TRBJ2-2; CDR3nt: TGTGCCAGCAGTAGACGGACTAGCTCGGCCACCGGGGAGCTGTTTTTT; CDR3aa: CASSRRTSSATGELFF
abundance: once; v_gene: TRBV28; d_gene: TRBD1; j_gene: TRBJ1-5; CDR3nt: TGTGCCAGCAGTTCAGGGGGAACTCAGCCCCAGCATTTT; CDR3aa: CASSSGGTQPQHF
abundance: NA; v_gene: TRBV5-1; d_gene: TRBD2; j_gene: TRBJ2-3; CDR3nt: TGCGCCAGCAGCCCCGCCAGGACTAGCAATTCAGATACGCAGTATTTT; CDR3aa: CASSPARTSNSDTQYF
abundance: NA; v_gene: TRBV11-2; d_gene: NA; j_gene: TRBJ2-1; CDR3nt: TGTGCCAGCAGCCCCCCCCCAGCGGAAGACAATGAGCAGTTCTTC; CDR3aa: CASSPPPAEDNEQFF
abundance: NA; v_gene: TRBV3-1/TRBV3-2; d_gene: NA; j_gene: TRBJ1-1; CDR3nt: TGTGCCAGCAGCCCCCAACAGGGAAACACTGAAGCTTTCTTT; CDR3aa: CASSPQQGNTEAFF
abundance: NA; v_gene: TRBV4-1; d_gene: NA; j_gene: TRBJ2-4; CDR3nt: TGCGCCAGCAGCCAAGTGGGGCTAGCCAAAAACATTCAGTACTTC; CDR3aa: CASSQVGLAKNIQYF
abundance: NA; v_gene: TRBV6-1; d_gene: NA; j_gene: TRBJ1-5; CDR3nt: TGTGCCAGCAGTGAGGGTACCCAGGGGAGAAATCAGCCCCAGCATTTT; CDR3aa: CASSEGTQGRNQPQHF
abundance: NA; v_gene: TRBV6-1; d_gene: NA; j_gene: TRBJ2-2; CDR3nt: TGTGCCAGCAGTGAACTCTCAGGTGGCGCCGGGGAGCTGTTTTTT; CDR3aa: CASSELSGGAGELFF